This T cell receptor beta chain was identified in a study of OX40 agonist ivuxolimab in advanced cancers. On the study more broadly: At 0.01 to 10 mg/kg, ivuxolimab was administered intravenously to patients every 2 weeks. Study-wide results and limits: Expanded peripheral T cells had an undetermined antigen specificity.

In the case of this clone: Its antigen is as yet unknown.

The CDR3 is 11 residues long. V was clipped by 6 bases and J by 9 bases, with 11 bases between them. Germline CDR1 and CDR2: MNHNS and SASEGT. TCRdb's copy holds only in-frame clones and misses some; the assay was immunoSEQ multiplex PCR. The sample has about 71,000 clones; around nine tenths are singletons. This sequence joins TRBV6-1 and TRBJ1-2; D remains ambiguous. The receptor was isolated from an adult with an advanced solid tumor such as melanoma, head and neck, liver or kidney cancer. The material was CD4+ or CD8+ T cells sorted from blood, obtained in a trial of the OX40 agonist ivuxolimab. The CDR3 loop reads CASSQGGRYTF. In DNA, the CDR3 is TGTGCCAGCAGCCAAGGTGGACGCTACACCTTC.